This entry features one T cell receptor beta chain sequence. The data were taken from a study of cytomegalovirus exposure and HLA in healthy donors. Per germline, CDR1 SGHAT and CDR2 FQNNGV. This CDR3 is built from 13 residues. V lost 4 bases and J 6 bases, leaving 7 bases between the germline ends. In the PCR, 60 Vbeta and 13 Jbeta primers were used. The assay was immunoSEQ multiplex PCR, and TCRdb's table has in-frame clones only and misses some. The table includes some 120,000 clones, 15% to 20% detected once. Healthy bone marrow donors formed the donor group. This rearrangement joins TRBV11-2 to TRBJ1-6, with D perhaps TRBD1 (6 bases). This sequence originates from a female donor in good health and CMV-seropositive. The sequenced material came from PBMCs. The CDR3 DNA follows: TGTGCCAGCAGCTCACAGGGTAATTCACCCCTCCACTTT. It codes for CASSSQGNSPLHF.